The 16 T cell receptor beta chains presented below share a single source sample, sequenced in a study of T cells in tuberculosis. This table comes from immunoSEQ multiplex PCR, and its TCRdb copy is limited to in-frame clones, with some not included. The repertoire includes about 49,000 clones, more than 90% of them detected once, and over 1.1% sits in the top ten. Stated time point: new active TB diagnosis, blood taken before or within 7 days of starting treatment. The specimen was PBMCs, collected at tuberculosis diagnosis. Receptors originate from an adult with tuberculosis.

This sequence joins TRBV9 and TRBJ1-6, with D perhaps TRBD1 (6 bases). CDR1 and CDR2 (germline): SGDLS, YYNGEE. The V end was cut by 0 bases, the J end by 8 bases, with 9 bases between. This CDR3 has 14 residues. DNA of the CDR3: TGTGCCAGCAGCGTAGCAGGGGCGGATTCACCCCTCCACTTT. It codes for CASSVAGADSPLHF.

The gene calls are TRBV11-2 and TRBJ1-2; D is perhaps TRBD1 (6 bases). Trimming removed 5 bases from V and 6 bases from J, with 19 bases in between. Looked up from germline, CDR1 is SGHAT and CDR2 is FQNNGV. The CDR3 is 15 amino acids. The CDR3 nucleotides are TGTGCCAGCAGCGGACACCGGGACACCTTCCATGGCTACACCTTC. It encodes CASSGHRDTFHGYTF.

This chain joins TRBV7-2 and TRBJ1-1, with TRBD1 identical over 9 bases. The germline gives CDR1 SGHTA, CDR2 FQGNSA. The CDR3 runs 14 residues. J gave up 4 bases and V 5 bases, and 5 bases lay outside the gene matches. The CDR3 sequence: CASSKQGAGTEAFF. Written as DNA, the CDR3 is TGTGCCAGCAGCAAACAGGGGGCTGGCACTGAAGCTTTCTTT.

This clone appeared once. The chain carries TRBV14 and TRBJ2-3, with a weak D call TRBD2 (5 bases). CDR3 length equals 15 residues. Germline assignment: CDR1 SGHDN and CDR2 FVKESK. Deletions cut 4 bases from V and 1 base from J, with 12 bases between. In nucleotides, the CDR3 is TGTGCCAGCAGCCCTGGACTTGTCGGCACAGATACGCAGTATTTT. It yields the protein CASSPGLVGTDTQYF.

The genes are TRBV28 and TRBJ2-1; 9 bases are shared with TRBD1. The CDR3 is made up of 15 amino acids. CDR1 MDHEN and CDR2 SYDVKM come from the germline V gene. J was trimmed by 9 bases and V by 6 bases; bases with no gene match: 12. CDR3 in DNA: TGTGCCAGCAGCCCCCCCGGACAGGGGATCGGTGAGCAGTTCTTC. Translation gives CASSPPGQGIGEQFF.

The rearrangement joins TRBV28 to TRBJ2-7; D might be TRBD2 (6 bases). The germline V gene encodes CDR1 MDHEN and CDR2 SYDVKM. The CDR3 is 13 amino acids. Trimming removed 2 bases from V and 7 bases from J, with 12 bases in between. The CDR3 DNA reads as TGTGCCAGCAGTTTAGCTAGCGTCCTTGAGCAGTACTTC. This sequence encodes CASSLASVLEQYF.

This clone was detected once. J is TRBJ2-7 and V is TRBV28; the match to TRBD1 covers 11 bases. V lost 9 bases to trimming and J lost 4 bases; unmatched junction nucleotides: 2. CDR1 and CDR2 (germline): MDHEN, SYDVKM. The CDR3 is 12 amino acids. CDR3 sequence (DNA): TGTGCCAGTTGGGACAGGGGGTACGAGCAGTACTTC. Protein sequence: CASWDRGYEQYF.

The V call is TRBV28, the J call TRBJ1-5, with 7 positions matching TRBD1. V lost 7 bases to trimming and J lost 3 bases; unmatched junction nucleotides: 6. The CDR3 is 14 amino acids. CDR1 is MDHEN and CDR2 is SYDVKM in the germline V gene. DNA for the CDR3: TGTGCCAGCACCCTGACAGGGCCCAATCAGCCCCAGCATTTT. It yields the protein CASTLTGPNQPQHF.

This CDR3 reads CASSMRAIAGGLGEQFF. CDR3 DNA: TGTGCCAGCTCCATGCGGGCCATAGCGGGAGGGCTCGGTGAGCAGTTCTTC. This chain joins TRBV27 and TRBJ2-1, with 11 bases matching TRBD2. The V gene end was trimmed by 8 bases and the J gene end by 9 bases; junction bases not matched to a gene: 18. Germline lookup yields CDR1 MNHEY and CDR2 SMNVEV (reference sequence). The CDR3 has 17 amino acids.

The chain employs TRBV27 and TRBJ2-7, with a weak D call TRBD2 (6 bases). Per the germline V gene, CDR1 is MNHEY and CDR2 is SMNVEV (reference sequence). CDR3 length equals 16 residues. V dropped 5 bases and J dropped 0 bases, with 17 bases sitting between them. As DNA, the CDR3 is TGTGCCAGCAGTCGTCGGACGCCCGGGGGCTCCTACGAGCAGTACTTC. It specifies CASSRRTPGGSYEQYF.

The rearrangement links TRBV5-6 to TRBJ2-1, with 7 bases lining up with TRBD1. Germline CDR1 and CDR2: SGHDT and YYEEEE. Trimming cost V 0 bases and J 8 bases; bases outside gene matches: 11. The CDR3 is 16 amino acids. The CDR3 reads CASSLAFARGPDEQFF. The CDR3 nucleotides are TGTGCCAGCAGCTTGGCCTTCGCAAGGGGGCCGGATGAGCAGTTCTTC.

The gene calls are TRBV28 and TRBJ2-5; maybe TRBD1 (6 bases). Trimming left V 6 bases short and J 2 bases short, with 13 bases between. Germline values: CDR1 MDHEN, CDR2 SYDVKM. CDR3 length: 14 residues. Here the CDR3 reads CASRGGQPQETQYF. CDR3 DNA sequence: TGTGCCAGCAGAGGTGGACAGCCACAAGAGACCCAGTACTTC.

The gene calls are TRBV4-1 and TRBJ2-7; D possibly corresponds to TRBD2 (6 bases). V was clipped by 1 base and J by 2 bases, with 18 bases between them. CDR3 length equals 17 residues. The germline CDR1 and CDR2 sequences are MGHRA and YSYEKL. The CDR3 sequence is CASSQAGLGSGAYEQYF. In DNA, the CDR3 is TGCGCCAGCAGCCAAGCTGGCTTGGGTAGCGGCGCCTACGAGCAGTACTTC.

For the CDR3, the DNA is TGTGCCAGCAGCGTAGATAGAGGGACAGGGGGTGAAAAACTGTTTTTT. Residues: CASSVDRGTGGEKLFF. The J gene is TRBJ1-4, the V gene TRBV9, with TRBD1 matching 11 bases. Germline assignment: CDR1 SGDLS and CDR2 YYNGEE. The V and J ends lost 0 bases and 7 bases, in that order; junction bases with no gene match: 5. CDR3 length: 16 amino acids.

V is TRBV7-8 and J is TRBJ1-4, with a tentative D call TRBD1 (6 bases). This CDR3 is 15 amino acids long. In germline, CDR1 is SGHVS, CDR2 FQNEAQ. Trimming removed 5 bases from V and 0 bases from J, with 10 bases in between. In DNA form, the CDR3 reads TGTGCCAGCAGCGTAACAGGGACAACTAATGAAAAACTGTTTTTT. As protein: CASSVTGTTNEKLFF.

This clone was recorded only once. The chain recombines TRBV2 with TRBJ2-7, with 7 bases identical to TRBD2. This CDR3 is 15 amino acids long. The germline V gene has CDR1 SNHLY and CDR2 FYNNEI. V was pared by 6 bases and J by 0 bases, with 8 bases of the junction left unmatched. The chain's CDR3 is CASRNPSGDSYEQYF. In DNA form, the CDR3 reads TGTGCCAGCAGGAACCCTAGCGGAGACTCCTACGAGCAGTACTTC.